The rows below give T cell receptor beta chains drawn from one sample of a study of cytomegalovirus exposure and HLA in healthy donors. Repertoires were generated with immunoSEQ multiplex PCR, while TCRdb's copy carries only in-frame clones and drops some. The data show about 140,000 clones, 75% to 85% seen once. The sample comprised PBMCs. These receptors were obtained from a man aged 50-59 years in good health and CMV-seronegative. The CDR3 runs from the conserved cysteine through the conserved F or W. A D gene is named only where the DNA matches it firmly. Size is stated for part of the rows, as once, few or many counts, or as a class when the clone is expanded.

D gene,V gene,clone size,J gene,CDR3 protein,CDR3 DNA
TRBD2,TRBV7-2,.,TRBJ2-3,CASSLGSGGYTDTQYF,TGTGCCAGCAGCTTAGGAAGCGGGGGGTACACAGATACGCAGTATTTT
TRBD1,TRBV6-4,.,TRBJ2-7,CASSAIWGQGYEQYF,TGTGCCAGCAGCGCGATTTGGGGACAGGGCTACGAGCAGTACTTC
.,TRBV18,.,TRBJ2-7,CASSPNTGNEQYF,TGTGCCAGCTCACCTAACACAGGGAACGAGCAGTACTTC
TRBD1,TRBV7-6,.,TRBJ2-1,CASSLAGQGSNEQFF,TGTGCCAGCAGCTTAGCGGGACAGGGTTCTAATGAGCAGTTCTTC
TRBD1,TRBV6-5,.,TRBJ2-3,CASGRQGLTDTQYF,TGTGCCAGCGGGAGACAGGGGCTTACAGATACGCAGTATTTT
.,TRBV7-6,.,TRBJ2-5,CASSLVEGPTLRPYF,TGTGCCAGCAGCTTAGTGGAGGGACCCACCTTACGGCCGTACTTC
TRBD2,TRBV11-3,once,TRBJ2-7,CASSLWLGLAGEHPTYGQYF,TGTGCCAGCAGCCTCTGGTTGGGACTAGCGGGAGAGCATCCAACCTACGGGCAGTACTTC
TRBD1,TRBV9,.,TRBJ1-1,CASSVAGTGVVNTEAFF,TGTGCCAGCAGCGTAGCCGGGACAGGGGTCGTGAACACTGAAGCTTTCTTT
TRBD1,TRBV29-1,.,TRBJ1-1,CSVDGDRFTEAFF,TGCAGCGTTGATGGGGACAGGTTCACTGAAGCTTTCTTT
TRBD1,TRBV18,.,TRBJ1-1,CASSPETGVFGVTEAFF,TGTGCCAGCTCACCAGAGACAGGGGTTTTCGGTGTTACTGAAGCTTTCTTT
.,TRBV19,.,TRBJ1-5,CASMMLGLNQPQHF,TGTGCCAGTATGATGCTGGGCCTCAATCAGCCCCAGCATTTT
.,TRBV5-1,.,TRBJ2-3,CASSLDRFADTQYF,TGCGCCAGCAGCTTGGACCGCTTTGCGGATACGCAGTATTTT
TRBD2,TRBV10-3,.,TRBJ2-7,CAIRASGDSYEQYF,TGTGCCATCAGAGCTAGCGGGGATTCCTACGAGCAGTACTTC